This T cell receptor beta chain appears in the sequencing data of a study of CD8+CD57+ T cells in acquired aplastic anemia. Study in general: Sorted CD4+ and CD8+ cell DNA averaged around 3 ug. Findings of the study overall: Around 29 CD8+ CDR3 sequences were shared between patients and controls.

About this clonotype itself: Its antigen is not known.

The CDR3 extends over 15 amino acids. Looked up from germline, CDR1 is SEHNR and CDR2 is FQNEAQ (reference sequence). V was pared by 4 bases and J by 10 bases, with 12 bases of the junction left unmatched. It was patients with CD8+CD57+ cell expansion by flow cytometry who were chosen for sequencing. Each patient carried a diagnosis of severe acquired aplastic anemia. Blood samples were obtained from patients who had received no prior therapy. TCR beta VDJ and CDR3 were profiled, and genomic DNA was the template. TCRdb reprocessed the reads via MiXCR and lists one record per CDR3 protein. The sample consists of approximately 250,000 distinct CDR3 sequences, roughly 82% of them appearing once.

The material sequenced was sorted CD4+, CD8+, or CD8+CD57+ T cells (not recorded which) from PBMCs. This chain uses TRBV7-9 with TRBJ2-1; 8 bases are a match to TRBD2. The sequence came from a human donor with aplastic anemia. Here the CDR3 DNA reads TGTGCCAGCAGCTATAAAAGGAGCGGGGGCAACGAGCAGTTCTTC. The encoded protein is CASSYKRSGGNEQFF.